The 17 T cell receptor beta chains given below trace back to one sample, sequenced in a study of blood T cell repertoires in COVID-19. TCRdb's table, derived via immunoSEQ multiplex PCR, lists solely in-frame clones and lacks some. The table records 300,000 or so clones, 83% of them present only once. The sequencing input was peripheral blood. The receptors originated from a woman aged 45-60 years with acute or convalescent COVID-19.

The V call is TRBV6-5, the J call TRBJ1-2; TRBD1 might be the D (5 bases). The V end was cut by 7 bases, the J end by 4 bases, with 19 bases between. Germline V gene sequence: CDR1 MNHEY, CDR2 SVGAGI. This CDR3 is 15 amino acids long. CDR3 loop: CASTSPRQFFYGYTF. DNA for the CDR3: TGTGCCAGCACCAGCCCTAGACAGTTTTTCTATGGCTACACCTTC.

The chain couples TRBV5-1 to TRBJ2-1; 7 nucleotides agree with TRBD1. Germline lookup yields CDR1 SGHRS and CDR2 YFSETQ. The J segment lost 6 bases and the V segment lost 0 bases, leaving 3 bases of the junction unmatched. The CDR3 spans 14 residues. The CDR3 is CASSLGTGVNEQFF. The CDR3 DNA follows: TGCGCCAGCAGCTTGGGGACAGGAGTCAATGAGCAGTTCTTC.

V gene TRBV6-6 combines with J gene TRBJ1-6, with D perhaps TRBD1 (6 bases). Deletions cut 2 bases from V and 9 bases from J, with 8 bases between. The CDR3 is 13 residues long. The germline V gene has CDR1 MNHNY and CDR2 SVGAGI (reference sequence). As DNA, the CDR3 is TGTGCCAGCAGTTACCAACAGGGTTCACCCCTCCACTTT. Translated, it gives CASSYQQGSPLHF.

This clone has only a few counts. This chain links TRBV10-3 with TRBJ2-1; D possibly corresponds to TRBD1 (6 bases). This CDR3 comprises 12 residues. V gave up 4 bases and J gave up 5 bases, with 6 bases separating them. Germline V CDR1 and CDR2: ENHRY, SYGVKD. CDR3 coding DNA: TGTGCCATCAGTGGACAGGACAATGAGCAGTTCTTC. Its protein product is CAISGQDNEQFF.

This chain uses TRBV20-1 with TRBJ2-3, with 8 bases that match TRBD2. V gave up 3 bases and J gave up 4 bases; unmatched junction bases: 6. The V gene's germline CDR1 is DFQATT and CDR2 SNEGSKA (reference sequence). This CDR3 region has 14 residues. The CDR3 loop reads CSASFTAGADTQYF. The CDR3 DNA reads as TGCAGTGCTAGTTTCACAGCGGGGGCAGATACGCAGTATTTT.

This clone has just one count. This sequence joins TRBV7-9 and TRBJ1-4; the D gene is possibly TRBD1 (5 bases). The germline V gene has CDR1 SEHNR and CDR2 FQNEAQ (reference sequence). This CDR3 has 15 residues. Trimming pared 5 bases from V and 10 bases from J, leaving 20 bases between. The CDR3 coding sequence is TGTGCCAGCAGCCAACAGGCGGCGGTAGGCGGAAAACTGTTTTTT. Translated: CASSQQAAVGGKLFF.

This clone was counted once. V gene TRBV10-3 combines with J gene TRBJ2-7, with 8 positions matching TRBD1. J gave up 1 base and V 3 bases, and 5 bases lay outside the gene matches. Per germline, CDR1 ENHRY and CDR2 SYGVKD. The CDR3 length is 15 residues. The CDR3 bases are TGTGCCATCAGTGATGACAGGGGCCCTTCCTACGAGCAGTACTTC. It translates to CAISDDRGPSYEQYF.

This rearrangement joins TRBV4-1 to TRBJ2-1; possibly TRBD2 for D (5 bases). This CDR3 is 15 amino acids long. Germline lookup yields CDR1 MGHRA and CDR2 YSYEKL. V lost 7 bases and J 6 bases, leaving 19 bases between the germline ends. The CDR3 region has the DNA TGCGCCAGCACACAAATCGCAGGACTCTCCAATGAGCAGTTCTTC. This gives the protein CASTQIAGLSNEQFF.

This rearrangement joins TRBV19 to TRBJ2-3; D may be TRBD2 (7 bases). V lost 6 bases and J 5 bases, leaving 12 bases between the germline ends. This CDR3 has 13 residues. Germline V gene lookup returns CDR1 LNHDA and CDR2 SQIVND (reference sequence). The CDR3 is CASRKGEGDTQYF. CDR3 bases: TGTGCCAGTAGGAAGGGGGAGGGAGATACGCAGTATTTT. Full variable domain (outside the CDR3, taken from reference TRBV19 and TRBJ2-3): DGGITQSPKYLFRKEGQNVTLSCEQNLNHDAMYWYRQDPGQGLRLIYYSQIVNDFQKGDIAEGYSVSREKKESFPLTVTSAQKNPTAFYLCASRKGEGDTQYFGPGTRLTVL.

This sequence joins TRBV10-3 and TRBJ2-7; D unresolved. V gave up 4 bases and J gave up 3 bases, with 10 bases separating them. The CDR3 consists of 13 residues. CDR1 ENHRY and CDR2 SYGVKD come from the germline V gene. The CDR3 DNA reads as TGTGCCATCAGTGCCCCTCAGTACTACGAGCAGTACTTC. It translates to CAISAPQYYEQYF.

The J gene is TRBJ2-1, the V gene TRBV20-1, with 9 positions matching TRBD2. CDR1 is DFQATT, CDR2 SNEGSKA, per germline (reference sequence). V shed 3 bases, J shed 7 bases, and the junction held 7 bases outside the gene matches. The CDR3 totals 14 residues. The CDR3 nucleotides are TGCAGTGCTAGTCCCAGCGGGAGGATGAATGAGCAGTTCTTC. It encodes CSASPSGRMNEQFF.

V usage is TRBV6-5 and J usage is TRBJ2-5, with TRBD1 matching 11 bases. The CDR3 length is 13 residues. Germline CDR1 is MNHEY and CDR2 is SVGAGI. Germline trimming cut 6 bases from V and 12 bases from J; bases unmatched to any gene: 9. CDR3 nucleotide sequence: TGTGCCAGCAGAGACGGACAGGGGGCTTCGGAGTACTTC. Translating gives CASRDGQGASEYF.

The CDR3 bases are TGTGCCTGGAGTGTCTCGGAGGTCTACGAGCAGTACTTC. This gives the protein CAWSVSEVYEQYF. The chain carries TRBV30 and TRBJ2-7; TRBD2 might be the D (5 bases). Germline loops: CDR1 GTSNPN, CDR2 SVGIG (reference sequence). This CDR3 contains 13 residues. V lost 0 bases and J lost 3, with 9 bases in between.

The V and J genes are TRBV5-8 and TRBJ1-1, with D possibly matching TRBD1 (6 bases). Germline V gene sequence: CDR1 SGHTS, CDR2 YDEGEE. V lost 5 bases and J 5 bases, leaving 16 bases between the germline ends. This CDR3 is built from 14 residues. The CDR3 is CASRDRTSSTEAFF. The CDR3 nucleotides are TGTGCCAGCAGGGACAGAACAAGTAGTACTGAAGCTTTCTTT.

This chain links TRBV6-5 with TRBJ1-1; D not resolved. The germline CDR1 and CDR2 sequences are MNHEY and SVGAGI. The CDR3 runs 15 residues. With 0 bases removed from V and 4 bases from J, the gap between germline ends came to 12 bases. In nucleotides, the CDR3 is TGTGCCAGCAGTTACTCGAGAAGTTATGGCACTGAAGCTTTCTTT. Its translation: CASSYSRSYGTEAFF.

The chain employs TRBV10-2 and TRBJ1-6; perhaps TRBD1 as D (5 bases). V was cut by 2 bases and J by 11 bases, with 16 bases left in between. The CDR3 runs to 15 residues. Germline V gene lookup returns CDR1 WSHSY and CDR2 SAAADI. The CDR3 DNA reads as TGCGCCAGCAGTGAGGGGGGGACGGTAGGCGCACCCCTCCACTTT. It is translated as CASSEGGTVGAPLHF.

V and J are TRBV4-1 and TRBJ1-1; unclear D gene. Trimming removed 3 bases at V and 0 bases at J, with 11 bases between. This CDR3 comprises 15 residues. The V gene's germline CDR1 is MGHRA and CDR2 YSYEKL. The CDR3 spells CASSHEGSLNTEAFF. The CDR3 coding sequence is TGCGCCAGCAGCCACGAGGGCAGCTTGAACACTGAAGCTTTCTTT.